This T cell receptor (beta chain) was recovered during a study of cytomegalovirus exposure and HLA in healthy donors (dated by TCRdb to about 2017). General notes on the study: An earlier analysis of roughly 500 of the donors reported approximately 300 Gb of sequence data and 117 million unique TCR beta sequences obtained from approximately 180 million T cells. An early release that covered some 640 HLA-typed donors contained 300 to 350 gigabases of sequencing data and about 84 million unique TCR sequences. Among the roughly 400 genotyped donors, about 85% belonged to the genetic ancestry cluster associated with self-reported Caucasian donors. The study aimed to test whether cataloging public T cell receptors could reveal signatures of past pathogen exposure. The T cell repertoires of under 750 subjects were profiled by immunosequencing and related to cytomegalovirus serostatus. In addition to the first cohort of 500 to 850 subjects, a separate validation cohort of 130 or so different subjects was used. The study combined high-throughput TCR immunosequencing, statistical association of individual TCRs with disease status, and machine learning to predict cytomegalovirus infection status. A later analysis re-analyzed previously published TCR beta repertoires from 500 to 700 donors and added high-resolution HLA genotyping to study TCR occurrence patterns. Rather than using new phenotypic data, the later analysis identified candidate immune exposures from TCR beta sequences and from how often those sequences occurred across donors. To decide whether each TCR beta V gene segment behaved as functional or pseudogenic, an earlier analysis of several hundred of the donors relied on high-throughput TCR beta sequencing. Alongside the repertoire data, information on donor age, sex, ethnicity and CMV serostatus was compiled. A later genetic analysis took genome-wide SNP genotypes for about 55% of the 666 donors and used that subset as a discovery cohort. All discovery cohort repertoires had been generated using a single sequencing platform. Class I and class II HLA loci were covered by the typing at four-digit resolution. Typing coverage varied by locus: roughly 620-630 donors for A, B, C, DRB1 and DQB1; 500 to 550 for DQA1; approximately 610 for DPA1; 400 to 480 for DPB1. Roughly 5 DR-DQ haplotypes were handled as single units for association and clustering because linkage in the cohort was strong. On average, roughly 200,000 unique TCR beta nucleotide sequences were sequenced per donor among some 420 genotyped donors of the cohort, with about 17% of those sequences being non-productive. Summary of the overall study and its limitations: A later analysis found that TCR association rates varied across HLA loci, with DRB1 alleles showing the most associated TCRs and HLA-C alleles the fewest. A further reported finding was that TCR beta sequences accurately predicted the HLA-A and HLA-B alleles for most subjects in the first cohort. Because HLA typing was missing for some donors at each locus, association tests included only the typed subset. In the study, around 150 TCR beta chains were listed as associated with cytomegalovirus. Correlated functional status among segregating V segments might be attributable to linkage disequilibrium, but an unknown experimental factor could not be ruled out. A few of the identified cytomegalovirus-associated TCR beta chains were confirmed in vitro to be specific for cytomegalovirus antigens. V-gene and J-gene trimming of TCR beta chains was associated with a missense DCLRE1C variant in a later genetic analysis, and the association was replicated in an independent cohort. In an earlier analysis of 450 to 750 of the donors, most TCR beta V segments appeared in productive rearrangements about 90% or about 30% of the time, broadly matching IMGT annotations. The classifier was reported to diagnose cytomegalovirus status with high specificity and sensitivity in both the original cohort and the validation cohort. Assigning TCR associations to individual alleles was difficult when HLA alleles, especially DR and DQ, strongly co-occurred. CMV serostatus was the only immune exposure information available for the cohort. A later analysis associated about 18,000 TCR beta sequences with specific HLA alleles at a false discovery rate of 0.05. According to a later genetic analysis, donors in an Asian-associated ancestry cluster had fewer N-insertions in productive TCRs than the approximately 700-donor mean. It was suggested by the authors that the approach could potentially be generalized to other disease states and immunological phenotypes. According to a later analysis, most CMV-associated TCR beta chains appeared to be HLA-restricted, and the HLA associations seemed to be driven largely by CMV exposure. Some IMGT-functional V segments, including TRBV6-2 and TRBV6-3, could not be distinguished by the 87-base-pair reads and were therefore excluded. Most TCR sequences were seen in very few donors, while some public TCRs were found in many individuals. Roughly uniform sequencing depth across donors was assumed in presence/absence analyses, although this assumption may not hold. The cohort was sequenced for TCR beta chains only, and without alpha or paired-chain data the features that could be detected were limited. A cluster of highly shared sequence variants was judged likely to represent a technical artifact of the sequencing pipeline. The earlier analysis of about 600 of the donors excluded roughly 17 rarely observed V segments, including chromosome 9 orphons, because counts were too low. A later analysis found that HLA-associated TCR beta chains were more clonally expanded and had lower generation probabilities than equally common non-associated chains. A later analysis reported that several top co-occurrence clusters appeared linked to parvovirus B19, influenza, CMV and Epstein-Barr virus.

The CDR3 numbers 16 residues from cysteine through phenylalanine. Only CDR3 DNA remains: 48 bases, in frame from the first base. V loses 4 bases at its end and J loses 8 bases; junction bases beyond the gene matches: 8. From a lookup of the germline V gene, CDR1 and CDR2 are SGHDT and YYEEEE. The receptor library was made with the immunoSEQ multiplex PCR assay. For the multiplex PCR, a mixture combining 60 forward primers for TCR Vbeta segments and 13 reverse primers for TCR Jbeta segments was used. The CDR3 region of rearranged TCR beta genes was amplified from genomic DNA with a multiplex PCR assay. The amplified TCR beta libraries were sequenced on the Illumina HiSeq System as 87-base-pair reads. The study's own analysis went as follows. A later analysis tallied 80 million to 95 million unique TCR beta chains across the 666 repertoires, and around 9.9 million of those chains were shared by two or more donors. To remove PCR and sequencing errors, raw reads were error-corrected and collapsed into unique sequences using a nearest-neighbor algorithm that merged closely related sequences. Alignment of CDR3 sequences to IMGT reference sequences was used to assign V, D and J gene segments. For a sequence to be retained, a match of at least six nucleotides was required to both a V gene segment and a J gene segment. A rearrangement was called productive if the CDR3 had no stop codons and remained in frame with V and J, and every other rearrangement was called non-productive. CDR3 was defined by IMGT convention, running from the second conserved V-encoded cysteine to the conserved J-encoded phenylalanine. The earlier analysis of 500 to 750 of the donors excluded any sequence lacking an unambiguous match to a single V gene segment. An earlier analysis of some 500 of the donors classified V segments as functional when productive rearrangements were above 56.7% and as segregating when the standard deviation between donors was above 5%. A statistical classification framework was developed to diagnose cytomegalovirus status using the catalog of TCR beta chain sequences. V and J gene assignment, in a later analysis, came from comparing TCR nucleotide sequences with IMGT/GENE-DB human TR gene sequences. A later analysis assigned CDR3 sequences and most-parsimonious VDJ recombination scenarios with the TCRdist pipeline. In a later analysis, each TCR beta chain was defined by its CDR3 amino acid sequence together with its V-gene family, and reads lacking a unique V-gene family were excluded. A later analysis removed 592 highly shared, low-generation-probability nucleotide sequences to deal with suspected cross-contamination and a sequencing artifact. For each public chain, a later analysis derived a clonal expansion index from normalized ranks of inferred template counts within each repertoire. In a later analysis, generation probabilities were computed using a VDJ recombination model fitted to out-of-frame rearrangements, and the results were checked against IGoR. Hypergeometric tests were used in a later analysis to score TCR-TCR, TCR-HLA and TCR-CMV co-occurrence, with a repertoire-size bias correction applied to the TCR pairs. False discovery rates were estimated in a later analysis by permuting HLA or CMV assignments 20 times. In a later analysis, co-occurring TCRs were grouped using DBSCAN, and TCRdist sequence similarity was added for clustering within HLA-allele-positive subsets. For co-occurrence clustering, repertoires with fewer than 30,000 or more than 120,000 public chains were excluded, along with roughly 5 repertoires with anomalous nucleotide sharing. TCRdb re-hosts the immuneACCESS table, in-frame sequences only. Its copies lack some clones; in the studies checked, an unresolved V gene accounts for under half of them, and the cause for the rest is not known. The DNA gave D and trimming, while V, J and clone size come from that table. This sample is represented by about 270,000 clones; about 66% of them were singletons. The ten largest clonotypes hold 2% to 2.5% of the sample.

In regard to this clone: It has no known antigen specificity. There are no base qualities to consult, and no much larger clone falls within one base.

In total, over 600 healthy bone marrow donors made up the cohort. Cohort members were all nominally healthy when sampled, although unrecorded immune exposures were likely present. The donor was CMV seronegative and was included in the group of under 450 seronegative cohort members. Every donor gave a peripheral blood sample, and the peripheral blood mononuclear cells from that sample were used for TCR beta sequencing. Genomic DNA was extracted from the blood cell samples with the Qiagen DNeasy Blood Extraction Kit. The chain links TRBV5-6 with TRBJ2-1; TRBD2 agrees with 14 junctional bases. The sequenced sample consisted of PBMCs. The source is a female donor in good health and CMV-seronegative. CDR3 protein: CASSGRLAGGPDEQFF. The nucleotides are TGTGCCAGCAGCGGACGACTAGCGGGAGGGCCCGATGAGCAGTTCTTC.